Listed below are T cell receptor beta chains from one sample, sequenced in a study of cytomegalovirus exposure and HLA in healthy donors. Assay used: immunoSEQ multiplex PCR; TCRdb lists only in-frame clones, some missing. The table includes some 250,000 clones, roughly four fifths detected once. The sample was PBMCs. The origin of the receptors is a woman aged 55 to 70 in good health and CMV-seropositive. Each CDR3 is given with its conserved first and last residue. The D gene is left open where the match is weak. Part of the rows lack a size; the others show once, few, many or a class for expanded clones.

d_call,clone_size,v_call,j_call,cdr3_nt,cdr3_aa
TRBD1,.,TRBV9,TRBJ1-4,TGTGCCAGCAGCGTAGGCCCCGGACAGGGTACTAATGAAAAACTGTTTTTT,CASSVGPGQGTNEKLFF
TRBD1,.,TRBV9,TRBJ1-5,TGTGCCAGCAGCCGACAGGGCGGCAATCAGCCCCAGCATTTT,CASSRQGGNQPQHF
TRBD1,.,TRBV5-1,TRBJ2-7,TGCGCCAGCAGCCCGGACGGGACAGGGGGCTACGAGCAGTACTTC,CASSPDGTGGYEQYF
TRBD1,once,TRBV28,TRBJ2-7,TGTGCCAGCAGTGTTGGGCTGAGGGACAGGGTTGGTGAGCAGTACTTC,CASSVGLRDRVGEQYF
TRBD2,.,TRBV7-9,TRBJ2-2,TGTGCCAGCAGTTGGGGTGGCGGGAGGAACACCGGGGAGCTGTTTTTT,CASSWGGGRNTGELFF
.,.,TRBV11-2,TRBJ2-5,TGTGCCAGCAAGGAGACGGTACAAGAGACCCAGTACTTC,CASKETVQETQYF
TRBD2,.,TRBV5-6,TRBJ2-1,TGTGCCAGCAGCTGGGTAGGCGGGAGGGCCGCTAATGAGCAGTTCTTC,CASSWVGGRAANEQFF
.,.,TRBV19,TRBJ1-1,TGTGCCACCAGAAATCCAGGGATGAACACTGAAGCTTTCTTT,CATRNPGMNTEAFF
TRBD2,.,TRBV11-2,TRBJ2-5,TGTGCCAGCAGCTTAGATGGGCCGGCGGGAGAAGAGACCCAGTACTTC,CASSLDGPAGEETQYF
TRBD1,.,TRBV29-1,TRBJ2-2,TGCAGCGTTGAAGATGGGACCAGGGGGCCCACCGGGGAGCTGTTTTTT,CSVEDGTRGPTGELFF
.,.,TRBV7-9,TRBJ2-3,TGTGCCAGCAGCTTACTTAGCCAGCGCGGCACAGATACGCAGTATTTT,CASSLLSQRGTDTQYF
TRBD1,.,TRBV27,TRBJ1-5,TGTGCCAGCAGTTTTACAGGGGGCAATCAGCCCCAGCATTTT,CASSFTGGNQPQHF
TRBD1,.,TRBV27,TRBJ1-1,TGTGCCAGCAACCAGGGGGCGCGCACTGAAGCTTTCTTT,CASNQGARTEAFF
.,.,TRBV6-1,TRBJ1-3,TGTGCCAGCAGTAAACAGGGTAGAGCGGGAAACACCATATATTTT,CASSKQGRAGNTIYF